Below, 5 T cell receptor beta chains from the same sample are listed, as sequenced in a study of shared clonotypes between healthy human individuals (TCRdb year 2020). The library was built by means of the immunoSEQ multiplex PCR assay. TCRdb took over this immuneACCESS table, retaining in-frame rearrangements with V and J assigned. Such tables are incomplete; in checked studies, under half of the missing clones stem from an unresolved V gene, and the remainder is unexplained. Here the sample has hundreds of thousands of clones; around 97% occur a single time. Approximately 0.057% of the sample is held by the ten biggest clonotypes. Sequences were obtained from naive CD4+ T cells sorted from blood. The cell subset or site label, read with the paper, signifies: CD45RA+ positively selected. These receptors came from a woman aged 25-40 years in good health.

CDR3 DNA sequence: TGTGCCAGCAGTTTATCGGGGGGAGATACGCAGTATTTT. This gives the protein CASSLSGGDTQYF. The chain combines TRBV27 with TRBJ2-3; TRBD2 is a possible D gene (6 bases). Germline V gene lookup returns CDR1 MNHEY and CDR2 SMNVEV (reference sequence). V was clipped by 0 bases and J by 5 bases, with 6 bases between them. The CDR3 has 13 amino acids.

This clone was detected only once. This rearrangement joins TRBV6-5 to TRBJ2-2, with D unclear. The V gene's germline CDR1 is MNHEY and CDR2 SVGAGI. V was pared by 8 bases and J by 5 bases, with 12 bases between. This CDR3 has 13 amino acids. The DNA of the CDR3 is TGTGCCAGCCTCCGTCCGGTAACCGGGGAGCTGTTTTTT. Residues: CASLRPVTGELFF.

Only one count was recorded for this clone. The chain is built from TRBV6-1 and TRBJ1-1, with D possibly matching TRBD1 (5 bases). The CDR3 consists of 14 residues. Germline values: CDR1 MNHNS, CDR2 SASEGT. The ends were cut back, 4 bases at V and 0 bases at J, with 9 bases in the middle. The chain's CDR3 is CASSAQGMNTEAFF. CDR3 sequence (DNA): TGTGCCAGCAGTGCGCAGGGTATGAACACTGAAGCTTTCTTT.

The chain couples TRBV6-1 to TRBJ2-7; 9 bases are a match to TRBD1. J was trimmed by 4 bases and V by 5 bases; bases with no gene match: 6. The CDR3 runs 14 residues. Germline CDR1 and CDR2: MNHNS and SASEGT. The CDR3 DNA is TGTGCCAGCAGTCAAGACAGGGGGGCATACGAGCAGTACTTC. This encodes CASSQDRGAYEQYF.

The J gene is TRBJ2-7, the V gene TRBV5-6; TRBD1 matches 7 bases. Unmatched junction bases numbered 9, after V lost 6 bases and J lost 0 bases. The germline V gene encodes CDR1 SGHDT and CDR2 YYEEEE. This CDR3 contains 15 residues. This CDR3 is CASTTQGQISYEQYF. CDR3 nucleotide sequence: TGTGCCAGCACAACCCAGGGACAGATCTCCTACGAGCAGTACTTC.